These 30 T cell receptor beta chains share one sample of origin, sequenced in a study of T cell repertoires in cytomegalovirus infection. TCRdb reprocessed the reads with MiXCR, giving one entry per CDR3 protein. Here the sample spans approximately 250,000 distinct CDR3 sequences, 8% to 9.5% being singletons. Sequenced sample: PBMCs. These receptor sequences come from a human donor in good health (CMV status not recorded). Some clones in this sample may be carry-over from other donors' samples.

The table lists this clonotype with many counts. This chain uses TRBV7-9 with TRBJ2-6; TRBD2 is a possible D gene (6 bases). The V gene's germline CDR1 is SEHNR and CDR2 FQNEAQ (reference sequence). This CDR3 region has 15 residues. The V end was cut by 4 bases, the J end by 2 bases, with 9 bases between. The CDR3 sequence is CASSWGRPGANVLTF. The CDR3 nucleotides read TGTGCCAGCAGCTGGGGGAGGCCTGGGGCCAACGTCCTGACTTTC.

This clonotype has ten or more counts. The chain has TRBV7-2 and TRBJ1-2; the match to TRBD1 covers 10 bases. This CDR3 has 14 residues. Germline V gene lookup returns CDR1 SGHTA and CDR2 FQGNSA. V shed 5 bases, J shed 6 bases, and the junction held 6 bases outside the gene matches. CDR3 in DNA: TGTGCCAGCAGCCGTCGACAGGGGGCGAATGGCTACACCTTC. Protein: CASSRRQGANGYTF.

J is TRBJ2-3 and V is TRBV5-1, with D uncertain. Germline CDR1 is SGHRS and CDR2 is YFSETQ. V was trimmed by 6 bases and J by 4 bases, leaving 9 bases between them. The CDR3 totals 12 residues. In DNA form, the CDR3 reads TGCGCCAGCACCGGTCGATCAGATACGCAGTATTTT. Protein sequence: CASTGRSDTQYF. Based on the CDR3 plus reference TRBV5-1 and TRBJ2-3, the full variable domain is KAGVTQTPRYLIKTRGQQVTLSCSPISGHRSVSWYQQTPGQGLQFLFEYFSETQRNKGNFPGRFSGRQFSNSRSEMNVSTLELGDSALYLCASTGRSDTQYFGPGTRLTVL.

This clonotype was observed many times. J is TRBJ2-4 and V is TRBV12-3 or TRBV12-4; 9 bases line up with TRBD1. V shed 6 bases and J 1 base; nucleotides not matched to a gene: 7. This CDR3 is 16 amino acids long. The CDR3 is CASSLTGGSAKNIQYF. The CDR3 DNA follows: TGTGCCAGCAGCCTGACAGGGGGGTCCGCCAAAAACATTCAGTACTTC.

V gene TRBV6-2 or TRBV6-3 combines with J gene TRBJ2-1, with 14 bases fitting TRBD2. V was pared by 7 bases and J by 6 bases, with 5 bases of the junction left unmatched. This CDR3 region has 15 residues. Germline V gives CDR1 MNHEY, CDR2 SVGEGT. DNA for the CDR3: TGTGCCAGCACTCCGGGACTAGCGGGAGTCAATGAGCAGTTCTTC. Translated: CASTPGLAGVNEQFF.

V usage is TRBV2 and J usage is TRBJ1-1; the D gene is possibly TRBD1 (6 bases). The CDR3 has 14 amino acids. The V gene lost 8 bases and the J gene lost 10 bases, with 23 bases spanning the gap. Germline V gene data show CDR1 as SNHLY and CDR2 as FYNNEI. The CDR3 here is CASGGDRLATVAFF. Written as DNA, the CDR3 is TGTGCCAGCGGGGGCGATAGACTAGCTACAGTAGCTTTCTTT.

This clonotype was counted between two and nine times. The chain joins TRBV5-5 to TRBJ1-1; D is possibly TRBD1 (6 bases). Germline values: CDR1 SGHKS, CDR2 YYEKEE (reference sequence). The CDR3 covers 17 residues. The germline V and J ends were trimmed by 0 bases and 0 bases, with 15 bases remaining between them. This chain's CDR3 is CASSLVVWGALNTEAFF. CDR3 in DNA: TGTGCCAGCAGCTTGGTCGTGTGGGGGGCTCTGAACACTGAAGCTTTCTTT.

The table lists this clonotype with a few counts. This chain connects TRBV27 to TRBJ1-5; D is ambiguous. Germline V gives CDR1 MNHEY, CDR2 SMNVEV (reference sequence). The CDR3 has 14 residues. The germline V and J ends were trimmed by 2 bases and 7 bases, with 12 bases remaining between them. The CDR3 loop reads CASSLKGFEQPQHF. CDR3 nucleotides: TGTGCCAGCAGTTTAAAAGGCTTTGAGCAGCCCCAGCATTTT.

At least ten counts were recorded for this clonotype. The chain carries TRBV7-2 and TRBJ1-1, with 9 bases identical to TRBD1. Trimming took 6 bases from V and 5 from J; bases not matched to a gene: 7. The length of the CDR3 is 14 residues. Germline V CDR1 and CDR2: SGHTA, FQGNSA. CDR3 loop: CASSYKQGATEAFF. DNA of the CDR3: TGTGCCAGCAGTTATAAACAGGGGGCTACTGAAGCTTTCTTT.

The rearrangement uses TRBV28 and TRBJ1-2, with TRBD1 matching over 8 bases. Unmatched junction bases numbered 6, after V lost 6 bases and J lost 0 bases. The germline gives CDR1 MDHEN, CDR2 SYDVKM. This CDR3 spans 15 amino acids. CDR3 nucleotides: TGTGCCAGCAGCCCAACAGGGGGGGCTAACTATGGCTACACCTTC. Its protein is CASSPTGGANYGYTF.

The chain links TRBV12-3 or TRBV12-4 to TRBJ1-6; D is undetermined. CDR3 length equals 15 residues. The germline V and J ends were trimmed by 6 bases and 0 bases, with 9 bases remaining between them. CDR3 loop: CASRALGSYNSPLHF. Written as DNA, the CDR3 is TGTGCCAGCAGAGCCCTCGGCTCCTATAATTCACCCCTCCACTTT.

The genes are TRBV2 and TRBJ2-3; a weak D match, TRBD2 (7 bases). V lost 6 bases, J lost 0 bases, and 10 bases lay in between. Germline V gene lookup returns CDR1 SNHLY and CDR2 FYNNEI. This CDR3 is built from 14 residues. DNA for the CDR3: TGTGCCAGCAGCGGGGGGCTTAGCACAGATACGCAGTATTTT. Its translation: CASSGGLSTDTQYF.

This clonotype occurred many times. The chain links TRBV7-2 to TRBJ2-3, with D possibly matching TRBD2 (6 bases). In germline, CDR1 is SGHTA, CDR2 FQGNSA. Trimming pared 1 base from V and 2 bases from J, leaving 13 bases between. The CDR3 is 16 amino acids. Here the CDR3 reads CASSLVGGTLTDTQYF. The CDR3 DNA reads as TGTGCCAGCAGCTTAGTGGGGGGTACACTCACAGATACGCAGTATTTT.

The chain uses TRBV7-2 and TRBJ1-5; D ambiguous. V shed 4 bases and J shed 3 bases, with 13 bases lying between them. CDR3 size: 15 residues. The germline V gene encodes CDR1 SGHTA and CDR2 FQGNSA. The CDR3 nucleotides are TGTGCCAGCAGCTCTTCCCCGGGGTCCAATCAGCCCCAGCATTTT. This codes for CASSSSPGSNQPQHF. Complete variable domain (other parts from reference TRBV7-2 and TRBJ1-5): GAGVSQSPSNKVTEKGKDVELRCDPISGHTALYWYRQSLGQGLEFLIYFQGNSAPDKSGLPSDRFSAERTGGSVSTLTIQRTQQEDSAVYLCASSSSPGSNQPQHFGDGTRLSIL.

The V call is TRBV29-1, the J call TRBJ1-4; D remains ambiguous. The germline V and J ends were trimmed by 0 bases and 4 bases, with 12 bases remaining between them. The CDR3 totals 15 residues. CDR1 and CDR2 (germline): SQVTM, ANQGSEA. CDR3 region: CSVEDLGDFNEKLFF. The CDR3, as DNA: TGCAGCGTTGAAGATCTGGGAGACTTTAATGAAAAACTGTTTTTT.

This clonotype was counted ten times or more. J is TRBJ2-3 and V is TRBV20-1; D gene unclear. The CDR3 contains 13 residues. Per germline, CDR1 DFQATT and CDR2 SNEGSKA (reference sequence). V dropped 3 bases and J dropped 6 bases, with 13 bases sitting between them. The chain's CDR3 is CSASAQSGDTQYF. The CDR3 DNA is TGCAGTGCTAGCGCACAATCAGGTGATACGCAGTATTTT.

The chain combines TRBV12-3 or TRBV12-4 with TRBJ1-1; no definite D call. The CDR3 length is 14 residues. The V end lost 0 bases, the J end lost 1 base, and 6 bases lay between the germline ends. CDR3 sequence (DNA): TGTGCCAGCAGTTTAGCAGCCACGAACACTGAAGCTTTCTTT. Residues: CASSLAATNTEAFF.

The gene calls are TRBV6-2 or TRBV6-3 and TRBJ2-7; the match to TRBD1 covers 7 bases. This CDR3 is built from 13 residues. CDR1 MNHEY and CDR2 SVGEGT come from the germline V gene. Trimming removed 5 bases from V and 5 bases from J; junction bases left unmatched: 6. This CDR3 is CASSPTGINEQYF. The DNA for the CDR3 is TGTGCCAGCAGTCCGACAGGGATAAACGAGCAGTACTTC.

This clonotype has ten or more counts. The chain has TRBV29-1 and TRBJ1-1; D remains unclear. The germline V gene encodes CDR1 SQVTM and CDR2 ANQGSEA. CDR3 length: 14 residues. V dropped 6 bases and J dropped 3 bases, with 17 bases sitting between them. The CDR3 here is CSVLPNSRDTEAFF. In DNA form, the CDR3 reads TGCAGCGTACTACCGAACTCTAGAGACACTGAAGCTTTCTTT.

V usage is TRBV7-2 and J usage is TRBJ2-3; possibly TRBD2 for D (5 bases). Germline assignment: CDR1 SGHTA and CDR2 FQGNSA. This CDR3 spans 12 amino acids. Trimming shortened V by 0 bases and J by 9 bases, and 7 bases separated the two germline ends. The CDR3: CASSLAEGTQYF. The DNA for the CDR3 is TGTGCCAGCAGCTTAGCCGAGGGCACGCAGTATTTT.

This clonotype was detected a few times. The J gene is TRBJ1-6, the V gene TRBV7-2; 7 bases are a match to TRBD1. The CDR3 is 14 residues long. Germline CDR1 SGHTA, CDR2 FQGNSA. The V and J ends lost 3 bases and 9 bases, in that order; junction bases with no gene match: 5. CDR3 bases: TGTGCCAGCAGCTTTGACAGGGTGGGTTCACCCCTCCACTTT. Its protein product is CASSFDRVGSPLHF. Based on the CDR3 plus reference TRBV7-2 and TRBJ1-6, the full variable domain is GAGVSQSPSNKVTEKGKDVELRCDPISGHTALYWYRQSLGQGLEFLIYFQGNSAPDKSGLPSDRFSAERTGGSVSTLTIQRTQQEDSAVYLCASSFDRVGSPLHFGNGTRLTVT.

This clonotype came up many times. V usage is TRBV12-5 and J usage is TRBJ1-5; D is perhaps TRBD1 (6 bases). With 3 bases removed from V and 4 bases from J, the gap between germline ends came to 31 bases. Germline values: CDR1 LGHNT, CDR2 FRNRAP. This CDR3 has 21 residues. CDR3 amino acids: CASGLLWVPGMKDSLNQPQHF. The CDR3 DNA reads TGTGCTAGTGGTTTATTATGGGTCCCCGGGATGAAGGACAGTCTAAATCAGCCCCAGCATTTT.

There are a few counts of this clonotype. The chain employs TRBV29-1 and TRBJ2-7; 7 bases map to TRBD1. Germline CDR1 is SQVTM and CDR2 is ANQGSEA. The junction had 17 bases not matched to a gene; V was cut back by 7 bases and J by 5 bases. This CDR3 contains 15 residues. Here the CDR3 DNA reads TGCAGCGCTAGAATCCGGGACAGATGGCTGGACGAGCAGTACTTC. Translation gives CSARIRDRWLDEQYF.

This clonotype was detected many times. CDR3 nucleotides: TGTGCCAGCAGCCCGGGACAGGGAAGTCGTACTGAAGCTTTCTTT. Amino acid sequence: CASSPGQGSRTEAFF. The chain carries TRBV7-2 and TRBJ1-1; 9 positions match TRBD1. Germline loops: CDR1 SGHTA, CDR2 FQGNSA. V was clipped by 5 bases and J by 5 bases; unmatched bases: 9. The CDR3 runs 15 residues.

This clonotype was seen only a few times. The J gene is TRBJ1-2, the V gene TRBV29-1; tentative D call: TRBD1 (6 bases). CDR1 and CDR2 (germline): SQVTM, ANQGSEA. V dropped 1 base and J dropped 8 bases, with 17 bases sitting between them. The CDR3 contains 14 residues. The CDR3 DNA reads as TGCAGCGTTGAAGTACCGGACAGTCTTATGGGCTACACCTTC. Amino acid sequence: CSVEVPDSLMGYTF. The variable domain in full, completed from reference TRBV29-1 and TRBJ1-2, reads SAVISQKPSRDICQRGTSLTIQCQVDSQVTMMFWYRQQPGQSLTLIATANQGSEATYESGFVIDKFPISRPNLTFSTLTVSNMSPEDSSIYLCSVEVPDSLMGYTFGSGTRLTVV.

Many counts were recorded for this clonotype. The genes are TRBV4-1 and TRBJ2-3; 12 bases match TRBD2. The V and J ends lost 0 bases and 5 bases, in that order; junction bases with no gene match: 3. Germline CDR1 MGHRA, CDR2 YSYEKL. This CDR3 has 16 residues. CDR3 in amino acids: CASSQERLAGVDTQYF. CDR3 sequence (DNA): TGCGCCAGCAGCCAAGAAAGACTAGCGGGGGTAGATACGCAGTATTTT.

This clonotype has more than one count but fewer than ten. CDR3 bases: TGTGCCAGCAGCTTGAAGGTGAACTATGGCTACACCTTC. This gives the protein CASSLKVNYGYTF. V gene TRBV5-6 combines with J gene TRBJ1-2; D is undetermined. V gave up 1 base and J gave up 2 bases, with 6 bases separating them. This CDR3 region has 13 residues. Germline CDR1 SGHDT, CDR2 YYEEEE.

In its sample, this clonotype was seen a few times. The V gene is TRBV19, the J gene TRBJ2-3; 9 bases map to TRBD2. The V gene's germline CDR1 is LNHDA and CDR2 SQIVND (reference sequence). V gave up 7 bases and J gave up 3 bases; unmatched junction bases: 8. The CDR3 runs 15 residues. The CDR3 DNA follows: TGTGCCAGTAATACGCCGGGACTAGCTACAGATACGCAGTATTTT. This translates into CASNTPGLATDTQYF.

This clonotype was detected only a few times. The rearrangement uses TRBV20-1 and TRBJ1-1, with D maybe TRBD1 (5 bases). Germline CDR1 is DFQATT and CDR2 is SNEGSKA (reference sequence). Deletions cut 6 bases from V and 2 bases from J, with 16 bases between. This CDR3 contains 14 residues. The chain's CDR3 is CSARDPTRNTEAFF. The CDR3 coding sequence is TGCAGTGCCAGGGACCCGACCCGTAACACTGAAGCTTTCTTT.

This clonotype came up a few times. This chain joins TRBV28 and TRBJ2-5; D remains unclear. Germline V gene sequence: CDR1 MDHEN, CDR2 SYDVKM. V lost 2 bases to trimming and J lost 6 bases, with 7 bases between them. The CDR3 totals 12 residues. The CDR3 reads CASSLGRQTQYF. In nucleotides, the CDR3 is TGTGCCAGCAGTTTAGGCCGGCAGACCCAGTACTTC.